Listed below are T cell receptor beta chains from one sample, sequenced in a study of neurological immune-mediated disorders. MiXCR was run by TCRdb on the 5' RACE reads, yielding one entry per CDR3 protein. The table shows tens of thousands of distinct CDR3 sequences, with 10% to 13% occurring only once. Sequenced input: PBMCs. Receptors were obtained from a man in his thirties or forties in good health. CDR3s include the opening cysteine and the closing phenylalanine or tryptophan. The order of the fields is clone size, V gene, D gene, J gene, CDR3 DNA, CDR3 protein. D genes are given only for firm matches. The listing skips clone size in some rows; elsewhere it reads once, few, many or a size class.

many	TRBV7-3	-	TRBJ2-5	TGTGCCAGCAGCTTAGGGGTAGAGACCCAGTACTTC	CASSLGVETQYF
few	TRBV5-6	-	TRBJ2-7	TGTGCCAGCAGCCGGGGGAACACTTATAGCTCCTACGAGCAGTACTTC	CASSRGNTYSSYEQYF
many	TRBV7-3	TRBD2	TRBJ2-1	TGTGCCAGCAGCTTAGGTTCTAGCGGGGGTTACAATGAGCAGTTCTTC	CASSLGSSGGYNEQFF
many	TRBV19	-	TRBJ2-2	TGTGCCAGTACGGGTTACTGGTTCACCGGGGAGCTGTTTTTT	CASTGYWFTGELFF
many	TRBV20-1	-	TRBJ2-7	TGCAGTGCTAGTAACCTAGTTGACTACGAGCAGTACTTC	CSASNLVDYEQYF
many	TRBV24-1	TRBD2	TRBJ2-1	TGTGCCACCAGTGATACGGGACTAGCGGGAGGGCAGAATGAGCAGTTCTTC	CATSDTGLAGGQNEQFF
many	TRBV14	-	TRBJ2-5	TGTGCCAGCAGCCATCGCCAGGGGTGGGAGACCCAGTACTTC	CASSHRQGWETQYF
many	TRBV9	TRBD2	TRBJ2-7	TGTGCCAGCAGCCAAGTAATGTCGGGGGGCGAGCAGTACTTC	CASSQVMSGGEQYF
many	TRBV5-5	-	TRBJ1-3	TGTGCCAGCAGCTTCGGTCCAGGGAACACCATATATTTT	CASSFGPGNTIYF
many	TRBV27	-	TRBJ1-2	TGTGCCAGCAGTTTCCTACAGGGTGACTATGGCTACACCTTC	CASSFLQGDYGYTF
-	TRBV30	-	TRBJ2-7	TGTGCCTGGGCCTTCGGGGGATCCTACGAGCAGTACTTC	CAWAFGGSYEQYF
many	TRBV29-1	-	TRBJ2-1	TGCAGCGTTGATAGTAGGACAGAGCAGTTCTTC	CSVDSRTEQFF
many	TRBV12-3/TRBV12-4	-	TRBJ1-3	TGTGCCAGCAGTTTACGGGGGGGAAACACCATATATTTT	CASSLRGGNTIYF
many	TRBV27	TRBD1	TRBJ1-2	TGTGCCAGCAGCTTATTGGGACAGGGAGTGGATGGCTACACCTTC	CASSLLGQGVDGYTF
many	TRBV7-9	TRBD1	TRBJ2-7	TGTGCCAGCAGCTTAGCGTTGGGGCAGGGGGCCTACGAGCAGTACTTC	CASSLALGQGAYEQYF
many	TRBV24-1	TRBD2	TRBJ2-1	TGTGCCACCAGTGATCGCGGACTAGCGATCGATGAGCAGTTCTTC	CATSDRGLAIDEQFF
many	TRBV5-1	-	TRBJ2-3	TGCGCCAGCAGCCCCCCCACAGGACACACAGATACGCAGTATTTT	CASSPPTGHTDTQYF
few	TRBV5-1	-	TRBJ2-3	TGCGCCAGCCAGACTACGCCGTTCACAGATACGCAGTATTTT	CASQTTPFTDTQYF
many	TRBV25-1	-	TRBJ2-7	TGTGCCAGTGCTCGCCTCAACCACGAGCAGTACTTC	CASARLNHEQYF
many	TRBV5-1	-	TRBJ2-2	TGCGCCAGCAGCAAGAGCACGAACACCGGGGAGCTGTTTTTT	CASSKSTNTGELFF
few	TRBV6-1	-	TRBJ1-1	TGTGCCAGCAGCGCAGAGTGGGCAGCATTCGCTTTCTTT	CASSAEWAAFAFF
many	TRBV20-1	-	TRBJ1-6	TGCAGTGCTAGAGATCCGGGGGGGTTTGATACCTATAATTCACCCCTCCACTTT	CSARDPGGFDTYNSPLHF
many	TRBV5-1	TRBD2	TRBJ2-2	TGCGCCAGCAGCCCTACTAGCGGGAAGGCCGGGGAGCTGTTTTTT	CASSPTSGKAGELFF
many	TRBV12-3/TRBV12-4	-	TRBJ1-1	TGTGCCAGCAGTTCAGGGACGAGGCTGGCTTTCTTT	CASSSGTRLAFF
many	TRBV7-2	-	TRBJ1-1	TGTGCCAGCAGCTTAGGGGGGATTCCTGAAGCTTTCTTT	CASSLGGIPEAFF
few	TRBV5-8	TRBD2	TRBJ2-3	TGTGCCAGCAGCACTAGCGGAGGGGGGACAGATACGCAGTATTTT	CASSTSGGGTDTQYF
many	TRBV28	TRBD1	TRBJ1-1	TGTGCCAGCAGCCACCCGGGGACAGGGTTGACCACTGAAGCTTTCTTT	CASSHPGTGLTTEAFF
few	TRBV7-6	-	TRBJ2-7	TGTGCCAGCAGCCCAGTCGGGGGCCCTCGGGCGTACGAGCAGTACTTC	CASSPVGGPRAYEQYF
many	TRBV5-1	-	TRBJ1-3	TGCGCCAGCAGCTTGGACGGGACTTCTGGAAACACCATATATTTT	CASSLDGTSGNTIYF
many	TRBV29-1	TRBD1	TRBJ1-2	TGCAGCGTTGAAGATGGGCAGGGGGTCGGCTACACCTTC	CSVEDGQGVGYTF
many	TRBV5-1	TRBD2	TRBJ2-3	TGCGCCAGCAGCTTGTGGGAGGGCCGGAACACAGATACGCAGTATTTT	CASSLWEGRNTDTQYF
many	TRBV2	TRBD1	TRBJ2-4	TGTGCCAGCAACCCGGACAGGCTTGTAGCCAAAAACATTCAGTACTTC	CASNPDRLVAKNIQYF
-	TRBV7-3	TRBD2	TRBJ2-2	TGTGCCAGCAGCTTACTGGGCGGGGGGAGCACCGGGGAGCTGTTTTTT	CASSLLGGGSTGELFF